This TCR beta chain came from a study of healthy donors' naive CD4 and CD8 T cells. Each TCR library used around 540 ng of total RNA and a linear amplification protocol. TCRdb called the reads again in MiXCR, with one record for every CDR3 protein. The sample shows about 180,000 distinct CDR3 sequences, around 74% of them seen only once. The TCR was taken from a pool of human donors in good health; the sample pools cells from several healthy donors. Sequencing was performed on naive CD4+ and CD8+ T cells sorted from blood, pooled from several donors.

Written as DNA, the CDR3 is TGCAGCGTTCGAACCCCGACTAGGAATGAGCAGTTCTTC. Residues: CSVRTPTRNEQFF. The V call is TRBV29-1, the J call TRBJ2-1, with D maybe TRBD2 (6 bases). Germline lookup yields CDR1 SQVTM and CDR2 ANQGSEA. The CDR3 is 13 amino acids. V gave up 5 bases and J gave up 7 bases, with 15 bases separating them.